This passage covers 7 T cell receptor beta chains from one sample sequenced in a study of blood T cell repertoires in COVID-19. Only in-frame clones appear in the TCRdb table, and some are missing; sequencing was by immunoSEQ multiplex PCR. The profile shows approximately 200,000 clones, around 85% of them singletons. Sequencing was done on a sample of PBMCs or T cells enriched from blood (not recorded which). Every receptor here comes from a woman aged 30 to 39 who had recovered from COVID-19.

DNA for the CDR3: TGTGCCATCAGTGGGACAGGGGAACATCGGAAACTGTTTTTT. This sequence encodes CAISGTGEHRKLFF. V is TRBV10-3 and J is TRBJ1-4; 9 bases are shared with TRBD1. The germline V gene has CDR1 ENHRY and CDR2 SYGVKD. The CDR3 has 14 residues. Unmatched junction bases numbered 8, after V lost 4 bases and J lost 11 bases.

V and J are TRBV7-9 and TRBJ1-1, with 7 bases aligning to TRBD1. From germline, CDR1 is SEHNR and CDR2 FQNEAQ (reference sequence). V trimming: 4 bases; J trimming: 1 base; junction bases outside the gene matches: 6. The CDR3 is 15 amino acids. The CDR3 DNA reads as TGTGCCAGCAGCTCACAGGGGCCGCAGAACACTGAAGCTTTCTTT. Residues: CASSSQGPQNTEAFF.

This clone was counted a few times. The CDR3 bases are TGTGCCAGCAGTGAGGGGAGTGGGGGACAGCAAGAGACCCAGTACTTC. This translates into CASSEGSGGQQETQYF. The gene calls are TRBV25-1 and TRBJ2-5, with TRBD1 identical over 7 bases. This CDR3 contains 16 residues. Germline values: CDR1 MGHDK, CDR2 SYGVNS. Trimming removed 3 bases from V and 2 bases from J; junction bases left unmatched: 9.

In DNA form, the CDR3 reads TGTGCCAGCAGTTTATGGACAGGGGGTCGAAATTCACCCCTCCACTTT. Protein: CASSLWTGGRNSPLHF. The chain links TRBV28 to TRBJ1-6; 9 bases are shared with TRBD1. The CDR3 totals 16 residues. V shed 0 bases and J 7 bases; nucleotides not matched to a gene: 4. Per germline, CDR1 MDHEN and CDR2 SYDVKM. Filled out from reference TRBV28 and TRBJ1-6, the complete variable domain reads DVKVTQSSRYLVKRTGEKVFLECVQDMDHENMFWYRQDPGLGLRLIYFSYDVKMKEKGDIPEGYSVSREKKERFSLILESASTNQTSMYLCASSLWTGGRNSPLHFGNGTRLTVT.

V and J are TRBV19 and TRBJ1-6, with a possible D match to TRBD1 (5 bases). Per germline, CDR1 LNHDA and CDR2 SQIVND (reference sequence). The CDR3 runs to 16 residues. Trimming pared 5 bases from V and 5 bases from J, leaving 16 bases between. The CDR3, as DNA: TGTGCCAGTAGTCTCCGGGCAGGGTCCCATAATTCACCCCTCCACTTT. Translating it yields CASSLRAGSHNSPLHF.

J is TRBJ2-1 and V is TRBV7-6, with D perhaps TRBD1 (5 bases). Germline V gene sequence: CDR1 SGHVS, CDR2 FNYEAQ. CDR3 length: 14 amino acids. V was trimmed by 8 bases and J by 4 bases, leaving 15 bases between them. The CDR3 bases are TGTGCCAGCCGTCCGTCAGGGCTTTACAATGAGCAGTTCTTC. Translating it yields CASRPSGLYNEQFF.

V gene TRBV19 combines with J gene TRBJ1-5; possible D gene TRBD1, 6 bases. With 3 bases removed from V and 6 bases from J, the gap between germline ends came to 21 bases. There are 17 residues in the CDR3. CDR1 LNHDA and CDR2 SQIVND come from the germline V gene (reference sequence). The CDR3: CASSIIRRQGLFQPQHF. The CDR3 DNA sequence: TGTGCCAGTAGTATTATCCGTCGGCAGGGGCTCTTTCAGCCCCAGCATTTT. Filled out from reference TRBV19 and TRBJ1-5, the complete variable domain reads DGGITQSPKYLFRKEGQNVTLSCEQNLNHDAMYWYRQDPGQGLRLIYYSQIVNDFQKGDIAEGYSVSREKKESFPLTVTSAQKNPTAFYLCASSIIRRQGLFQPQHFGDGTRLSIL.